This TCR beta chain was captured in a study of molecular identifiers for immune sequencing clone quantification. Study-wide background: In the replicates, RNA derived from around 20,000 or 100,000 naive CD8 cells was divided into five parts, and four were sequenced. Whole-study results and caveats: Clones that exceeded 20 RNA copies held over 98% of effector molecules, yet under 1% in naive cells.

CDR3 length equals 17 residues. CDR1 and CDR2 (germline): SGDLS, YYNGEE. The V end lost 0 bases, the J end lost 0 bases, and 16 bases lay between the germline ends. TCRdb analysed the PCR reads with MiXCR anew, one entry per CDR3 protein. The data show tens of thousands of distinct CDR3 sequences, about 18% seen once. About this clonotype: Its antigen is unidentified.

CD8+CD4-CCR7+CD45RA+ sorting gave the naive CD8 T cells. The material sequenced was naive CD8+ T cells from blood, with Jurkat cell RNA spiked in. As to subset: FACS-sorted CD8+CD4-CCR7+CD45RA+ naive T cells. The sequence was collected from a human donor in good health. Some libraries in this study had Jurkat cell RNA spiked in. V usage is TRBV9 and J usage is TRBJ2-7; weak D call: TRBD2 (6 bases). CDR3 residues: CASSVGSGAAYSYEQYF. DNA of the CDR3: TGTGCCAGCAGCGTAGGTAGCGGAGCGGCGTACTCCTACGAGCAGTACTTC.